Sequencing of this T cell receptor (beta chain) was carried out in a study of prognosis after radiotherapy for stage I lung cancer. About the research overall: The patients, all with stage I non-small cell lung cancer, were enrolled between April 2018 and early 2019. Receipt of concurrent therapy with stereotactic body radiotherapy occurred in no patient. Overall study findings and caveats: TRBV and TRBJ gene usage reportedly differed between patients with and without metastases.

As to this clonotype: The antigen remains unidentified. The likely explanation is a read error, given a far larger clone one base away.

Two-round multiplex PCR on genomic DNA was the method by which TCR beta CDR3 was amplified. With primers specific to each TRBV and TRBJ gene, the first-round PCR was performed. Each CDR3 protein gets one entry after TCRdb re-called the multiplex PCR reads with MiXCR. Of under 55,000 distinct CDR3 sequences listed, approximately 30% are singletons. CDR1 SGHTA and CDR2 FQGNSA come from the germline V gene. J was trimmed by 4 bases and V by 7 bases; bases with no gene match: 4. The CDR3 is made up of 13 amino acids. Specimen: PBMCs, collected before or after stereotactic body radiation therapy (not recorded which). J is TRBJ1-2 and V is TRBV7-2; 9 bases are a match to TRBD1. This TCR was recovered from a donor over 45 with non-small cell lung cancer. The CDR3 DNA sequence: TGTGCCAGCATCTCGGGACAGGGCTATGGCTACACCTTC. Residues: CASISGQGYGYTF.